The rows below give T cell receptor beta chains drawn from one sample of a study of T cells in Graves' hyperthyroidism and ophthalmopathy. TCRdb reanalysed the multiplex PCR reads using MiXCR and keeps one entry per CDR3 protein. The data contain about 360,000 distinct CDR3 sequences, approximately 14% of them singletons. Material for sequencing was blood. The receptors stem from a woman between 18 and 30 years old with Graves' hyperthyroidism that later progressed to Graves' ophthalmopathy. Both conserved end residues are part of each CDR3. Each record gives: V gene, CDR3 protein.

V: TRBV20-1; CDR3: CSSYPADLYNEQFF
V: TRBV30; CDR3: CAWSKQGGGSAFF
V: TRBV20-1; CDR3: CSARRWAQETQYF
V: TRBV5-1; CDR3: CASSSTGTGVEQFF
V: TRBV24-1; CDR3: CATSDTPRASGFKNIQYF
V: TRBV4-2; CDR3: CASSPRSRDTGELFF
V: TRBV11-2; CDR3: CASSSRAGGSTDTQYF
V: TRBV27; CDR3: CASSLREGDGYTF
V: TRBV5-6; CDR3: CASSLDWVGGNNEQFF
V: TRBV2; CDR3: CASRGTSGRVEQFF
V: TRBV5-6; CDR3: CASSLGEGWNEKLFF
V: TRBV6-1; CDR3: CASTMDRVVGEQYF
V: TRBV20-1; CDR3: CSADGGSYAYEQYF
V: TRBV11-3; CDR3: CASSSGRGNTGELFF
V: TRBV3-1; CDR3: CASSQDWRGGNSPLHF
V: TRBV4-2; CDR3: CASSQSGGQNTGELFF
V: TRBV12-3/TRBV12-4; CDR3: CASSFWGRDTQYF
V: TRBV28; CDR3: CASSLYRIHNSPLHF
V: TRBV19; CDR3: CASRKGRSKSTEAFF
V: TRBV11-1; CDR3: CASSLAHGQEQFF
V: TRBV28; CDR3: CASIGGLHDTGELFF
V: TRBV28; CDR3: CASGAGGPRYEQFF
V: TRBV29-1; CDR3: CSVETSGFTDTQYF
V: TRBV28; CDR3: CASRTGASGANVLTF
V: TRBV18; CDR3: CASSPWDGNEKLFF
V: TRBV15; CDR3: CATSSPKGLDTDTQYF
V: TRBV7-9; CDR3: CASSQGTAYNSPLHF
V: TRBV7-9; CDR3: CASSSASGRADEQYF
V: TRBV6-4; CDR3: CASRPRRGDGYTF
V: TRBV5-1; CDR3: CASSSDGTVRPNEKLFF
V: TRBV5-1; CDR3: CASSVTSPTDTQYF
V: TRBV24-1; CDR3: CATSGKYREGNQPQHF
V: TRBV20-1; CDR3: CSARDTKQAGGPSSYNEQFF
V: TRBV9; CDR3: CASSDGWNTEAFF
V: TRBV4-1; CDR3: CASSQDLDGTSGMQTQYF
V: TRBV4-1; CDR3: CASSQAPVRSGNTIYF
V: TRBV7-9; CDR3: CASSFGQGPSNQPQHF
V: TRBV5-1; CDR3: CASSFEGAKNIQYF
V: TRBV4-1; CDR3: CASSHQGRAGELFF
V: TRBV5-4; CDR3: CASSLAGGRSEQYF
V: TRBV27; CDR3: CASSLDRGSQPQHF
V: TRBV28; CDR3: CASRTPGLAGGPFTDTQYF
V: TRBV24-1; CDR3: CVTSDWLAGVNTGELFF
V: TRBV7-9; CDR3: CASSGDKGPGEQFF
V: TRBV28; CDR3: CASSFGSLAGRREQYF
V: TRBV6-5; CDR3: CASSYLGLLRKEEKLFF
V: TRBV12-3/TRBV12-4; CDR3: CASSLMGVEGNEQFF
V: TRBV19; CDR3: CASSMWKSGANVLTF